These 13 T cell receptor beta chains share one sample of origin, sequenced in a study of breast tumors, draining lymph nodes, adjacent tissues. TCRdb re-called the multiplex PCR reads with MiXCR, one entry per CDR3 protein. This sample yields approximately 90,000 distinct CDR3 sequences, of which over 25% are seen a single time; roughly 8.1% belongs to the top ten. Breast cancer patients provided tissue from their axillary draining lymph nodes. The specimen sequenced was axillary lymph node tissue. These receptors were collected from a female donor with breast cancer. Some clones in this sample may be carry-over from other donors' samples.

This clonotype was counted at least ten times. The J gene is TRBJ2-1, the V gene TRBV4-1, with 8 positions matching TRBD2. V gave up 5 bases and J gave up 8 bases; unmatched junction bases: 11. CDR3 length: 15 amino acids. Germline assignment: CDR1 MGHRA and CDR2 YSYEKL. CDR3 sequence reads: CASSRDGTSFYEQFF. CDR3 DNA sequence: TGCGCCAGCAGCAGAGACGGGACTAGTTTCTATGAGCAGTTCTTC.

This clonotype has at least ten counts. The chain combines TRBV5-8 with TRBJ2-5; 9 bases are a match to TRBD2. The ends lost 2 bases at V and 4 bases at J; junction bases unmatched: 6. CDR3 length equals 15 residues. Germline V gene data show CDR1 as SGHTS and CDR2 as YDEGEE. The CDR3 protein is CASSLGPAGGETQYF. Here the CDR3 DNA reads TGTGCCAGCAGCTTAGGCCCAGCGGGAGGAGAGACCCAGTACTTC.

This clonotype has at least ten counts. J is TRBJ1-6 and V is TRBV3-1; D gene unclear. This CDR3 has 15 residues. Trimming stripped 1 base from V and 5 bases from J, with 9 bases between. The germline V gene encodes CDR1 LGHDT and CDR2 YNNKEL (reference sequence). CDR3 sequence: CASSQGVPNNSPLHF. CDR3 nucleotides: TGTGCCAGCAGCCAAGGTGTCCCAAATAATTCACCCCTCCACTTT.

This clonotype was seen repeatedly, ten times or more. The chain recombines TRBV20-1 with TRBJ2-3; D uncertain. This CDR3 has 13 residues. Germline loops: CDR1 DFQATT, CDR2 SNEGSKA (reference sequence). V shed 0 bases and J shed 1 base, with 5 bases lying between them. In DNA, the CDR3 is TGCAGTGCTAGAGATTTGGGCACAGATACGCAGTATTTT. This translates into CSARDLGTDTQYF.

This clonotype showed up many times. V is TRBV10-3 and J is TRBJ2-1, with unresolved D. CDR3 size: 13 residues. Trimming left V 3 bases short and J 4 bases short, with 7 bases between. Germline CDR1 ENHRY, CDR2 SYGVKD. DNA for the CDR3: TGTGCCATCAGTGACCCGAAATACAATGAGCAGTTCTTC. Amino acid sequence: CAISDPKYNEQFF.

This clonotype was found many times. This chain joins TRBV24-1 and TRBJ2-1, with a possible D match to TRBD2 (7 bases). V was trimmed by 3 bases and J by 0 bases, leaving 11 bases between them. The CDR3 consists of 16 residues. Germline V gene data show CDR1 as KGHDR and CDR2 as SFDVKD. CDR3 nucleotide sequence: TGTGCCACCAGTGATCTAGCGGACAGCTCCTACAATGAGCAGTTCTTC. This gives the protein CATSDLADSSYNEQFF.

The CDR3 spells CASSFLDRGTQYF. CDR3 nucleotides: TGTGCCAGCAGCTTCTTGGACAGGGGTACGCAGTATTTT. The chain recombines TRBV7-3 with TRBJ2-3; 9 nucleotides line up with TRBD1. Germline lookup yields CDR1 SGHTA and CDR2 FQGTGA. Trimming cost V 3 bases and J 8 bases; bases outside gene matches: 3. This CDR3 contains 13 residues. Complete variable domain (other parts from reference TRBV7-3 and TRBJ2-3): GAGVSQTPSNKVTEKGKYVELRCDPISGHTALYWYRQSLGQGPEFLIYFQGTGAADDSGLPNDRFFAVRPEGSVSTLKIQRTERGDSAVYLCASSFLDRGTQYFGPGTRLTVL.

This clonotype was observed at least ten times. J is TRBJ2-3 and V is TRBV20-1; 8 nucleotides agree with TRBD2. Germline-derived CDR1 and CDR2 are DFQATT and SNEGSKA (reference sequence). The CDR3 consists of 16 residues. The V gene end was trimmed by 0 bases and the J gene end by 8 bases; junction bases not matched to a gene: 13. CDR3 nucleotides: TGCAGTGCTAGAGATGTTGACGGGAGGGCCATTGTTACGCAGTATTTT. This sequence encodes CSARDVDGRAIVTQYF.

This clonotype was seen at least ten times. CDR3 DNA sequence: TGTGCCAGCAGCTCCTCGGGACAGGGCCTCAACGAGCAGTACTTC. Its protein product is CASSSSGQGLNEQYF. The rearrangement joins TRBV7-2 to TRBJ2-7, with 9 bases fitting TRBD1. After removal of 4 bases from V and 5 bases from J, the junction contained 9 bases not matched to a gene. The germline CDR1 and CDR2 sequences are SGHTA and FQGNSA. The CDR3 consists of 15 residues. The entire variable domain, with the rest obtained from reference TRBV7-2 and TRBJ2-7, is as follows: GAGVSQSPSNKVTEKGKDVELRCDPISGHTALYWYRQSLGQGLEFLIYFQGNSAPDKSGLPSDRFSAERTGGSVSTLTIQRTQQEDSAVYLCASSSSGQGLNEQYFGPGTRLTVT.

The chain recombines TRBV20-1 with TRBJ2-1; no reliable D call. The CDR3 is 12 amino acids. CDR1 and CDR2 from the germline V gene are DFQATT and SNEGSKA (reference sequence). With 3 bases removed from V and 8 bases from J, the gap between germline ends came to 11 bases. The CDR3 here is CSARARDDEQFF. The CDR3 DNA follows: TGCAGTGCTAGGGCACGAGACGATGAGCAGTTCTTC.

The chain uses TRBV9 and TRBJ2-1; the D gene is possibly TRBD1 (5 bases). CDR1 and CDR2 from the germline V gene are SGDLS and YYNGEE. This CDR3 spans 12 amino acids. Trimming pared 2 bases from V and 5 bases from J, leaving 5 bases between. This CDR3 is CASSVRDNEQFF. As DNA, the CDR3 is TGTGCCAGCAGCGTCAGGGACAATGAGCAGTTCTTC.

Ten or more counts support this clonotype. The CDR3 reads CASSSPRENTEAFF. The CDR3 nucleotides are TGTGCCAGCAGCTCTCCCAGGGAAAACACTGAAGCTTTCTTT. The genes are TRBV7-2 and TRBJ1-1; a possible D gene is TRBD1 (5 bases). The V gene's germline CDR1 is SGHTA and CDR2 FQGNSA. There are 14 residues in the CDR3. Trimming cost V 4 bases and J 2 bases, with 11 bases left between them.

This clonotype turned up a few times. The V gene is TRBV6-5, the J gene TRBJ2-3, with D possibly being TRBD2 (5 bases). Germline V lookup: CDR1 MNHEY, CDR2 SVGAGI. V gave up 5 bases and J gave up 0 bases, with 12 bases separating them. This CDR3 has 15 amino acids. DNA for the CDR3: TGTGCCAGCAGTCAAAAGCGGTCGAGCACAGATACGCAGTATTTT. Translation: CASSQKRSSTDTQYF.